This T cell receptor beta chain was recorded in a study of PD-1 blockade in classical Hodgkin lymphoma. V dropped 0 bases and J dropped 4 bases, with 6 bases sitting between them. Germline V gives CDR1 ENHRY, CDR2 SYGVKD. This CDR3 has 14 residues. Assay: immunoSEQ multiplex PCR; the TCRdb copy retains only in-frame clones and omits some. This sample has roughly 140,000 clones, with just under 80% found just once. This clone was detected a few times. Its antigen remains unidentified. Study-level points and caveats: Complete responders' diversity at baseline resembled that of newly diagnosed patients. TCR diversity at baseline was reported to be reduced in newly diagnosed patients relative to healthy donors.

Patients all relapsed after autologous stem cell transplantation, and there was variation in brentuximab vedotin exposure. The sequencing here drew on peripheral blood mononuclear cells (PBMCs), taken before the second cycle of nivolumab. The source of this sequence is a human donor with classical Hodgkin lymphoma. V and J are TRBV10-3 and TRBJ2-2; no clear D gene. The CDR3 loop reads CAISESRFTGELFF. The CDR3 DNA is TGTGCCATCAGTGAGTCGCGATTCACCGGGGAGCTGTTTTTT.